The T cell receptor (beta chain) described here comes from a study of shared clonotypes between healthy human individuals. Looked up from germline, CDR1 is LGHNA and CDR2 is YNFKEQ. The CDR3 has 15 amino acids. With V trimmed by 4 bases and J by 8 bases, 9 bases remained unmatched. Study-wide findings and caveats: In general, naive subsets displayed greater estimated richness than memory subsets did.

TCRdb's table, derived via immunoSEQ multiplex PCR, lists solely in-frame clones and lacks some. This repertoire shows about 380,000 clones, 90% to 98% found once; its top ten account for about 0.34%. Comments on this clone: The antigen remains undetermined.

The sample taken for sequencing was memory CD8+ T cells sorted from blood. Noted subset: CD45RO+ cells pooled with CCR7-negative TemRA cells. The sequence was obtained from a man aged 30-40 years in good health. This chain uses TRBV4-2 with TRBJ2-1; TRBD2 agrees at 9 bases. The CDR3 nucleotides are TGTGCCAGCAGCCCCTCTAGCGGGATCCTCCATGAGCAGTTCTTC. It encodes CASSPSSGILHEQFF.